The sequence of this T cell receptor beta chain was determined in a study of T-cell memory formation after mild COVID-19. One entry per CDR3 protein results from TCRdb running MiXCR on the 5' RACE reads. This table has fewer than 300,000 distinct CDR3 sequences, around 17% appearing once. This clonotype was counted only a few times. Its antigen is as yet unknown. Whole-study results and caveats: Among clones contracting day 15 to 85, CD4/CD8 was balanced, whereas later expanders leaned CD4+.

Germline-derived CDR1 and CDR2 are SGHRS and YFSETQ. The CDR3 loop spans 13 amino acids. V lost 6 bases and J lost 7, with 14 bases in between. This TCR was recovered from a man aged 18 to 29 who had mild COVID-19 (a few samples of this study predate the infection). Cell type and time point are not known. Sample: PBMCs or a T cell subset sorted from them (not recorded which). V and J are TRBV5-1 and TRBJ2-1; D uncertain. The CDR3 coding sequence is TGCGCCAGCACGACGGGCCTGGGGAATGAGCAGTTCTTC. Translation: CASTTGLGNEQFF.